This TCR beta chain was profiled in a study of blood T cell repertoires in COVID-19. In the study overall: COVID-19 samples collected from the United States, Italy and Spain covered acute and convalescent phases.

Original handling: Quantification of nucleated cells was approximated via reference gene primer amplification. Produced via immunoSEQ multiplex PCR; TCRdb's table is partial and in-frame only. The V and J calls and the clone size are those of that table, but D and trimming were determined from the DNA. This sample has under 350,000 clones, with roughly 90% found just once. The participants were between roughly 18 and 89 years old and came from about two dozen US areas. The CDR3 sequence is 13 residues long. Germline V gives CDR1 LNHDA, CDR2 SQIVND (reference sequence). Trimming removed 3 bases at V and 7 bases at J, with 10 bases between. Comments on this clone: This same CDR3 is encoded by further DNA sequences in the sample.

Material for sequencing was PBMCs or T cells enriched from blood (not recorded which). The rearrangement links TRBV19 to TRBJ1-5; D remains ambiguous. The TCR sequence derives from a man aged 55-75 years who had recovered from COVID-19. The CDR3 reads CASSIRREQPQHF. CDR3 in DNA: TGTGCCAGTAGTATTCGCCGGGAACAGCCCCAGCATTTT.